This record covers a single TCR beta chain. Treatment denoted: oral pan-JAK inhibitor, 5-10 mg twice daily. Collected material from alopecia areata patients comprised lesional scalp punch biopsies and peripheral blood. The sample comes from a study of CD8+ T cells in alopecia areata. Germline V gives CDR1 SGHRS, CDR2 YFSETQ. V lost 0 bases and J lost 0, with 12 bases in between. CDR3 length: 17 amino acids. The authors extracted RNA and reverse transcribed it into cDNA as the sequencing template. Libraries were prepared by immunoSEQ multiplex PCR; TCRdb keeps only in-frame clonotypes and omits some of them. The sample carries around 120,000 clones, 53% recorded once.

This clonotype originated in a human donor with alopecia areata. The chain uses TRBV5-1 and TRBJ1-4, with D hard to call. The sequenced sample was CD4+ T cells sorted from blood, obtained at week 4, from a patient treated with tofacitinib. CDR3 region: CASSLAGSGATNEKLFF. CDR3 DNA: TGCGCCAGCAGCTTGGCCGGGTCGGGCGCAACTAATGAAAAACTGTTTTTT.